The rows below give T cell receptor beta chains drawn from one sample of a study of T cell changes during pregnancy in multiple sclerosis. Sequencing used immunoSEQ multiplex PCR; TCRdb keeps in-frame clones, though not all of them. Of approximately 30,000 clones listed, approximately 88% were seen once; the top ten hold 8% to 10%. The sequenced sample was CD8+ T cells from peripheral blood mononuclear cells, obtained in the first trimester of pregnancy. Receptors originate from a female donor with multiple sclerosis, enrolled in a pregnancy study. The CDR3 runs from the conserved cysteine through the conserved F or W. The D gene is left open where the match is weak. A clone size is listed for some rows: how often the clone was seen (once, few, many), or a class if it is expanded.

TGCGCCAGCAGCCAAGATCACGAGGACACCTACCGCTATGGCTACACCTTC | CASSQDHEDTYRYGYTF | NA | NA | TRBJ1-2 | TRBV4-1
TGTGCCAGCAGCCCGGGGGGGTTCTACGAGCAGTACTTC | CASSPGGFYEQYF | TRBD2 | NA | TRBJ2-7 | TRBV14
TGTGCCAGCAGCCAACCTGACCTAGCGTCTGGGGCCAACGTCCTGACTTTC | CASSQPDLASGANVLTF | NA | NA | TRBJ2-6 | TRBV4-2
TGCGCCAGCAGCCAAGGACAGCGTGAAGCTTTCTTT | CASSQGQREAFF | NA | once | TRBJ1-1 | TRBV5-1
TGTGCCAGCAGCACCTGTTCCGGGACAGGGGAGGATTTCTGTTCACCCCTCCACTTT | CASSTCSGTGEDFCSPLHF | TRBD1 | NA | TRBJ1-6 | TRBV27
TGTGCCAGCAGCTCCCTCCTATCCCGACAGGGTACCACAGATACGCAGTATTTT | CASSSLLSRQGTTDTQYF | TRBD1 | NA | TRBJ2-3 | TRBV11-3
TGTGCCAGCAGCTTGGGAGCCTCCTACGAGCAGTACTTC | CASSLGASYEQYF | NA | few | TRBJ2-7 | TRBV5-8
TGTGCCAGCTCAGGGGGCGCGGGAAACACCATATATTTT | CASSGGAGNTIYF | TRBD1 | NA | TRBJ1-3 | TRBV7-9
TGTGCCACCTCCCGGGACAGGGGTTCTCGCTCACCCCTCCACTTT | CATSRDRGSRSPLHF | TRBD1 | NA | TRBJ1-6 | TRBV7-6
TGTGCCAGCAACCCCACAGGGGATAGCGGTACTTTCTTT | CASNPTGDSGTFF | TRBD1 | NA | TRBJ1-1 | TRBV6-5
TGTGCCAGCAGTTTAACTGGGACAGGCAGCTCCTACGAGCAGTACTTC | CASSLTGTGSSYEQYF | TRBD1 | NA | TRBJ2-7 | TRBV27
TGTGCCAGTAGTATAGATCAAATCGGCACCGGGGAGCTGTTTTTT | CASSIDQIGTGELFF | NA | NA | TRBJ2-2 | TRBV19
TGTGCCTGGGAAACTAGCGCCGAGCAGTACTTC | CAWETSAEQYF | TRBD2 | NA | TRBJ2-7 | TRBV30
TGTGCCAGCAGTTATCAGGGTAATGAGCAGTTCTTC | CASSYQGNEQFF | NA | NA | TRBJ2-1 | TRBV6-6
TGTGCCAGCAGGCCTAAACTAGGGCGCCCCTTCTTT | CASRPKLGRPFF | NA | few | TRBJ1-1 | TRBV7-9
TGCGCCAGCAGCCAAGAACAGGGAGATCCCTGGGGCTACACCTTC | CASSQEQGDPWGYTF | NA | NA | TRBJ1-2 | TRBV4-3
TGTGCCAGCAGCTTAGGCCAGAAAGAGACCCAGTACTTC | CASSLGQKETQYF | NA | NA | TRBJ2-5 | TRBV11-2
TGTGCCAGCAGTCTGGACAGAGCTAATGAAAAACTGTTTTTT | CASSLDRANEKLFF | NA | NA | TRBJ1-4 | TRBV6-5
TGTGCCAGCAGTGAAGAAGGGGGCGGGTCAGATACGCAGTATTTT | CASSEEGGGSDTQYF | TRBD1 | few | TRBJ2-3 | TRBV6-1
TGCGCCAGCAGCCAAGATTGGACAGGGGGCAACGAGCAGTACTTC | CASSQDWTGGNEQYF | TRBD1 | NA | TRBJ2-7 | TRBV4-3
TGCGCCAGCAGCCATGGAGGGATCAACACCGGGGAGCTGTTTTTT | CASSHGGINTGELFF | NA | NA | TRBJ2-2 | TRBV4-3
TGTGCCAGCAGCTTCAGGGAGGTGAATTCACCCCTCCACTTT | CASSFREVNSPLHF | NA | NA | TRBJ1-6 | TRBV13
TGTGCCAGCAGCCAAGATCACGGAGCTAACTATGGCTACACCTTC | CASSQDHGANYGYTF | NA | NA | TRBJ1-2 | TRBV14
TGTGCCAGCAGTTTCGTGGAAAGGGGCTATGGCTACACCTTC | CASSFVERGYGYTF | NA | few | TRBJ1-2 | TRBV28
TGTGCGACAGGAGCCGGGACTAGCGGGAGATACAATGAGCAGTTCTTC | CATGAGTSGRYNEQFF | TRBD2 | NA | TRBJ2-1 | TRBV5-4
TGTGCCAGCAGTTACTCGAACTCCCCGGGGGAGCAGTACTTC | CASSYSNSPGEQYF | NA | NA | TRBJ2-7 | TRBV6-5
TGTGCCAGCAGCTTAGGCACCGGGACAGGTTATCAGCCCCAGCATTTT | CASSLGTGTGYQPQHF | TRBD1 | once | TRBJ1-5 | TRBV7-8
TGCAGCGTTGCCGGGGAGGGGACTGAAGCTTTCTTT | CSVAGEGTEAFF | NA | NA | TRBJ1-1 | TRBV29-1
TGCGCCAGCAGCCAAGTGGAAGTAGCGGATGGGGGGGGTACGCAGTATTTT | CASSQVEVADGGGTQYF | TRBD2 | NA | TRBJ2-3 | TRBV4-1
TGCGCCAACCCGACTAGCGGGGGGCCGCGGCACAATGAGCAGTTCTTC | CANPTSGGPRHNEQFF | TRBD2 | NA | TRBJ2-1 | TRBV10-1
TGTGCCAGCAGTGAGGGTCTAGCGGGATGGAATGAGCAGTTCTTC | CASSEGLAGWNEQFF | TRBD2 | NA | TRBJ2-1 | TRBV2
TGTGCCAGCAGTTCCATACTAGCGGGAGGAGCACATGAGCAGTTCTTC | CASSSILAGGAHEQFF | TRBD2 | NA | TRBJ2-1 | TRBV27
TGTGCCAGCAGTTACGATATGGGACAGGGCCTCGATGGCTACACCTTC | CASSYDMGQGLDGYTF | TRBD1 | medium-sized | TRBJ1-2 | TRBV6-5
TGTGCCAGCAGTCCAGATTTTAAAGAGACCCAGTACTTC | CASSPDFKETQYF | NA | NA | TRBJ2-5 | TRBV27
TGCAGCGTAGGGACAGGGGAAGATTCACCCCTCCACTTT | CSVGTGEDSPLHF | TRBD1 | NA | TRBJ1-6 | TRBV29-1
TGTGCCAGTAGTATAGATGGGAGTTTTTATCAGCCCCAGCATTTT | CASSIDGSFYQPQHF | NA | NA | TRBJ1-5 | TRBV19
TGTGCCACCGGGACAGGACTCCTCTATGGCTACACCTTC | CATGTGLLYGYTF | TRBD1 | NA | TRBJ1-2 | TRBV7-2
TGTGCCAGCAGTTACTCCAGGCTAGCGGGAGGCTACGAGCAGTACTTC | CASSYSRLAGGYEQYF | TRBD2 | NA | TRBJ2-7 | TRBV6-5
TGTGCCAGCTCTCCACTCCTTGCTAACTATGGCTACACCTTC | CASSPLLANYGYTF | NA | NA | TRBJ1-2 | TRBV28
TGTGCCAGCTCACAGACAAGTAACTATGGCTACACCTTC | CASSQTSNYGYTF | NA | NA | TRBJ1-2 | TRBV18
TGTGCCAGCAGCCCAGCGGAGACGCTAGCGGAAGAAGAGACCCAGTACTTC | CASSPAETLAEEETQYF | TRBD2 | NA | TRBJ2-5 | TRBV7-9
TGCGCCAGCAGCCAAGCCTCAGGGGGCGGGTACGAGCAGTACTTC | CASSQASGGGYEQYF | TRBD1 | NA | TRBJ2-7 | TRBV4-3